This TCR beta chain was recorded in a study of cytomegalovirus exposure and HLA in healthy donors. The CDR3 length is 17 residues. V was clipped by 1 base and J by 8 bases, with 21 bases between them. Germline CDR1 and CDR2: LNHDA and SQIVND (reference sequence). PCR was performed using 60 Vbeta and 13 Jbeta primers. Clones were read by immunoSEQ multiplex PCR, and TCRdb kept only the in-frame ones, dropping some. The table includes around 97,000 clones, 73% detected once. Sequenced: PBMCs. J is TRBJ1-5 and V is TRBV19, with a tentative D call TRBD1 (6 bases). The receptor was derived from a man between 40 and 49 years old in good health and CMV-seronegative. The CDR3 is CASSIVEGARGEKPQHF. The DNA of the CDR3 is TGTGCCAGTAGTATAGTCGAGGGCGCCAGGGGAGAGAAGCCCCAGCATTTT. The full variable domain, rest sourced from reference TRBV19 and TRBJ1-5, is DGGITQSPKYLFRKEGQNVTLSCEQNLNHDAMYWYRQDPGQGLRLIYYSQIVNDFQKGDIAEGYSVSREKKESFPLTVTSAQKNPTAFYLCASSIVEGARGEKPQHFGDGTRLSIL.